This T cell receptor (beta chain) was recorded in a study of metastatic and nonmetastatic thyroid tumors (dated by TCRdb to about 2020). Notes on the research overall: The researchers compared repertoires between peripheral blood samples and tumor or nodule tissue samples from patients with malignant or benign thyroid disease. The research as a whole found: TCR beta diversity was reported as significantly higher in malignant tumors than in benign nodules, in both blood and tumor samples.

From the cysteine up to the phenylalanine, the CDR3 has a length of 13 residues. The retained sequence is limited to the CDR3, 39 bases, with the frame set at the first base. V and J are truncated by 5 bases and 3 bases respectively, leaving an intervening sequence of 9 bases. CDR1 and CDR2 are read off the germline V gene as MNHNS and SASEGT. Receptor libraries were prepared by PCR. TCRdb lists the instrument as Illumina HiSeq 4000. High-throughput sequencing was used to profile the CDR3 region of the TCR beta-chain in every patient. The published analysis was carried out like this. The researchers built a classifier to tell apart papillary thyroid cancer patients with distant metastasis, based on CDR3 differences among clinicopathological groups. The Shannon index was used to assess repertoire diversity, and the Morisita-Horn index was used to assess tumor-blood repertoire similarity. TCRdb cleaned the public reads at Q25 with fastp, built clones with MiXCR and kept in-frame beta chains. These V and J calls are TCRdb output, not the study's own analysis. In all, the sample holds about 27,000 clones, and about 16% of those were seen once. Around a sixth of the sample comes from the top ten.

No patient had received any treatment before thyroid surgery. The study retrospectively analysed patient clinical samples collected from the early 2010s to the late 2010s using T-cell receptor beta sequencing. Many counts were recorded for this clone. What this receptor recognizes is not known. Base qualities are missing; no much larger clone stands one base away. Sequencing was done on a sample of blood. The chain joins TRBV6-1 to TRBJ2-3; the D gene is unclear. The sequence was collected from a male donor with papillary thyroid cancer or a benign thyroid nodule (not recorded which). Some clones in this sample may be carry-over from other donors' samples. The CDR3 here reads CASSSLGTDTQYF. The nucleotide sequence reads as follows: TGTGCCAGCAGTTCCTTAGGTACAGATACGCAGTATTTT.